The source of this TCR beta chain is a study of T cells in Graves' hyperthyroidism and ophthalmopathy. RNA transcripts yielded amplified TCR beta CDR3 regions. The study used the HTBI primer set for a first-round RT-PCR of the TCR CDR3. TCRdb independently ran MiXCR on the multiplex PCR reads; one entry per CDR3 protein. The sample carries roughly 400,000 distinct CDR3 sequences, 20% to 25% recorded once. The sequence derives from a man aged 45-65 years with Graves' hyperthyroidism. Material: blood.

The CDR3 loop is CASSFDAGFSPLHF. As DNA, the CDR3 is TGTGCCAGCAGCTTTGACGCAGGGTTTTCACCCCTCCACTTT. The gene calls are TRBV7-2 and TRBJ1-6; TRBD1 might be the D (5 bases). The CDR3 totals 14 residues. Trimming cost V 3 bases and J 9 bases, with 12 bases left between them. Germline V lookup: CDR1 SGHTA, CDR2 FQGNSA.